Presented here are 12 T cell receptor beta chains from one specimen sequenced in a study of identical twins. TCRdb passed the 5' RACE reads through MiXCR, listing each CDR3 protein once. The sample lists fewer than 250,000 distinct CDR3 sequences, 5.5% to 7% occurring once. The same specimen was also included in a second study, on yellow fever vaccine responses in identical twins.

The sequencing sample was made of memory (CD45RO+) T cells sorted from blood. The receptors come from a woman aged 18-29 years in good health.

This chain connects TRBV3-1 to TRBJ1-6; D is unclear. CDR1 LGHDT and CDR2 YNNKEL come from the germline V gene (reference sequence). This CDR3 comprises 13 residues. The ends were cut back, 1 base at V and 6 bases at J, with 4 bases in the middle. The CDR3 coding sequence is TGTGCCAGCAGCCAAGTGGCTAATTCACCCCTCCACTTT. Amino acids: CASSQVANSPLHF. Using reference TRBV3-1 and TRBJ1-6 for the parts outside the CDR3, the full variable domain is DTAVSQTPKYLVTQMGNDKSIKCEQNLGHDTMYWYKQDSKKFLKIMFSYNNKELIINETVPNRFSPKSPDKAHLNLHINSLELGDSAVYFCASSQVANSPLHFGNGTRLTVT.

This clonotype has ten or more counts. The V gene is TRBV9, the J gene TRBJ2-1; 9 nucleotides line up with TRBD2. Germline lookup yields CDR1 SGDLS and CDR2 YYNGEE. The V gene end was trimmed by 0 bases and the J gene end by 2 bases; junction bases not matched to a gene: 3. The CDR3 has 16 residues. CDR3 DNA: TGTGCCAGCAGCGTAGAGGGCGGGAGGGCCTACAATGAGCAGTTCTTC. Protein: CASSVEGGRAYNEQFF.

This chain links TRBV10-3 with TRBJ2-7; 10 bases match TRBD2. The CDR3 consists of 14 residues. V lost 6 bases and J lost 4; bases outside the gene matches: 6. Per the germline V gene, CDR1 is ENHRY and CDR2 is SYGVKD. CDR3 DNA: TGTGCCATCAGGCCCGGGACTAGCGCGTACGAGCAGTACTTC. Translation: CAIRPGTSAYEQYF.

This clonotype was found a few times. The rearrangement links TRBV27 to TRBJ1-4; 10 nucleotides match TRBD1. V shed 8 bases, J shed 5 bases, and the junction held 2 bases outside the gene matches. The CDR3 length is 13 residues. Germline-derived CDR1 and CDR2 are MNHEY and SMNVEV (reference sequence). The CDR3 region is CASATGGNEKLFF. The CDR3 bases are TGTGCCAGCGCGACAGGGGGCAATGAAAAACTGTTTTTT.

In its sample, this clonotype was seen many times. The rearrangement joins TRBV10-1 to TRBJ2-2, with a tentative D call TRBD2 (6 bases). The CDR3 extends over 14 amino acids. The germline V gene has CDR1 WNHNN and CDR2 SYGVQD (reference sequence). V was cut by 5 bases and J by 7 bases, with 14 bases left in between. The CDR3 here is CASSRGKRGGELFF. The CDR3 DNA reads as TGCGCCAGCAGTCGGGGGAAACGGGGCGGGGAGCTGTTTTTT.

The gene calls are TRBV5-1 and TRBJ1-1, with 7 bases identical to TRBD1. Germline V gene data show CDR1 as SGHRS and CDR2 as YFSETQ. This CDR3 region has 14 residues. With 4 bases clipped from V and 1 base from J, the junction kept 4 bases outside the gene matches. The CDR3 reads CASSRGTENTEAFF. DNA for the CDR3: TGCGCCAGCAGCCGAGGGACAGAGAACACTGAAGCTTTCTTT.

This clonotype was picked up many times. The V and J genes are TRBV27 and TRBJ2-7, with no clear D. The germline gives CDR1 MNHEY, CDR2 SMNVEV (reference sequence). The V and J ends lost 5 bases and 1 base respectively, with 12 bases between them. The length of the CDR3 is 14 residues. Here the CDR3 DNA reads TGTGCCAGCAGTACTCAGGCCCGTTCCTACGAGCAGTACTTC. Residues: CASSTQARSYEQYF.

This clonotype was observed a few times. The genes are TRBV20-1 and TRBJ2-2; 8 bases are a match to TRBD2. In germline, CDR1 is DFQATT, CDR2 SNEGSKA (reference sequence). The length of the CDR3 is 13 residues. After removal of 3 bases from V and 6 bases from J, the junction contained 3 bases not matched to a gene. The CDR3 loop reads CSASRGGPGELFF. The CDR3 region has the DNA TGCAGTGCTAGCCGGGGGGGCCCCGGGGAGCTGTTTTTT.

This clonotype was detected many times. The chain combines TRBV29-1 with TRBJ2-5, with D unclear. Trimming took 3 bases from V and 5 from J, leaving 13 bases between them. This CDR3 is built from 13 residues. CDR1 is SQVTM and CDR2 is ANQGSEA in the germline V gene. The DNA for the CDR3 is TGCAGCGTTGAGTGGAATGCCGGGGAGACCCAGTACTTC. It codes for CSVEWNAGETQYF.

This clonotype was counted only a few times. The chain couples TRBV7-6 to TRBJ2-1, with 9 bases matching TRBD1. The CDR3 loop spans 15 amino acids. Germline CDR1 reads SGHVS; CDR2 reads FNYEAQ. V shed 5 bases, J shed 12 bases, and the junction held 14 bases outside the gene matches. The CDR3 is CASSTGTGTPVVQFF. DNA for the CDR3: TGTGCCAGCAGCACCGGGACAGGGACTCCTGTGGTGCAGTTCTTC. The variable domain in full, completed from reference TRBV7-6 and TRBJ2-1, reads GAGVSQSPRYKVTKRGQDVALRCDPISGHVSLYWYRQALGQGPEFLTYFNYEAQQDKSGLPNDRFSAERPEGSISTLTIQRTEQRDSAMYRCASSTGTGTPVVQFFGPGTRLTVL.

About this clonotype itself: Given a much more abundant clone one base away, this may be a read error. This chain's CDR3 is CSATKGAFTKGNEQFF. CDR3 DNA sequence: TGCAGTGCTACCAAAGGGGCGTTTACTAAAGGGAATGAGCAGTTCTTC. This sequence joins TRBV20-1 and TRBJ2-1, with D possibly being TRBD1 (5 bases). Trimming took 4 bases from V and 7 from J, leaving 23 bases between them. CDR3 length: 16 residues. Germline CDR1 and CDR2: DFQATT and SNEGSKA (reference sequence).

In its sample, this clonotype was seen many times. V usage is TRBV5-1 and J usage is TRBJ2-1; D tentatively reads TRBD1 or TRBD2 (5 bases each). CDR3 length: 14 residues. CDR1 is SGHRS and CDR2 is YFSETQ in the germline V gene. Trimming cost V 4 bases and J 6 bases, with 14 bases left between them. In nucleotides, the CDR3 is TGCGCCAGCAGCAGGGCCTCGAGGGGCAATGAGCAGTTCTTC. Translating it yields CASSRASRGNEQFF.